This record concerns one TCR beta chain sequence. Its matching antigen is unknown. The CDR3 contains 13 residues. Deletions cut 0 bases from V and 5 bases from J, with 8 bases between. The germline CDR1 and CDR2 sequences are KGHSH and LQKENI. The data originate from a study of cytomegalovirus exposure and HLA in healthy donors. Study outcomes and limitations: The authors assumed roughly uniform sequencing depth across donors for presence/absence analyses. The authors excluded some V segments, including TRBV6-2 and TRBV6-3, as indistinguishable. A cluster of highly shared sequence variants was likely a sequencing artifact. A later analysis reported that several of the most significant clusters appeared to be linked to common viral pathogens, among them Epstein-Barr virus.

60 Vbeta and 13 Jbeta primers were used in PCR. The method was immunoSEQ multiplex PCR; TCRdb's version includes in-frame clones alone and lacks a portion of them. The specimen's table records under 95,000 clones. Sequences were obtained from PBMCs. The TCR comes from a female donor in good health and CMV-seropositive. The chain links TRBV18 to TRBJ2-7; no reliable D call. The chain's CDR3 is CASSPPNADEQYF. DNA for the CDR3: TGTGCCAGCTCACCACCGAATGCGGACGAGCAGTACTTC.